This T cell receptor beta chain was sequenced during a study of T cells in Graves' hyperthyroidism and ophthalmopathy. The CDR3 covers 12 residues. Germline V lookup: CDR1 ENHRY, CDR2 SYGVKD. V was shortened by 6 bases and J by 1 base, with 7 bases between the two germline ends. Authors of the study amplified TCR beta CDR3 regions from RNA transcripts. Carried out on the TCR CDR3, a first-round RT-PCR used the HTBI primer set. MiXCR, run by TCRdb on the multiplex PCR reads, gives a single entry per CDR3 protein. The sample records around 530,000 distinct CDR3 sequences, 15% to 20% being singletons. This clonotype was observed a handful of times.

Sequencing was carried out using blood. The origin of this receptor is a woman aged 18-30 years with Graves' ophthalmopathy. The chain has TRBV10-3 and TRBJ2-7; tentatively, D is TRBD1 (5 bases). The CDR3 DNA sequence: TGTGCCATCAGACAGGAATCCTACGAGCAGTACTTC. Its protein product is CAIRQESYEQYF.